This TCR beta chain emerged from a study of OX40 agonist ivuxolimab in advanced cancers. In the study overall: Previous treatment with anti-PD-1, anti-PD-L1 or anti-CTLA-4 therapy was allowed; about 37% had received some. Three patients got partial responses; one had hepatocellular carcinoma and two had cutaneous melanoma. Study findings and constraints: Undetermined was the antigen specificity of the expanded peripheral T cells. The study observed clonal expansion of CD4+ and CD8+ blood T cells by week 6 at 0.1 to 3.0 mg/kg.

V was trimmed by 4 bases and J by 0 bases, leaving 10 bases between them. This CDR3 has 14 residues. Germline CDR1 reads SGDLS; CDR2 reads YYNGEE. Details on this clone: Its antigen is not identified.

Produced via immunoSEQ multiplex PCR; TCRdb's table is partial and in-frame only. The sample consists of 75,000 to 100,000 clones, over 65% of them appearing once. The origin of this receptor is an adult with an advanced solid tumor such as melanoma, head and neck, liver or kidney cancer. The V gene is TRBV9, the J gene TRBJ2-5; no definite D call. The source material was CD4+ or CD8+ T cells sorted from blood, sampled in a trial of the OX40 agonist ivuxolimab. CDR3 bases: TGTGCCAGCAGCCCGACCTCCGACCAAGAGACCCAGTACTTC. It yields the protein CASSPTSDQETQYF.